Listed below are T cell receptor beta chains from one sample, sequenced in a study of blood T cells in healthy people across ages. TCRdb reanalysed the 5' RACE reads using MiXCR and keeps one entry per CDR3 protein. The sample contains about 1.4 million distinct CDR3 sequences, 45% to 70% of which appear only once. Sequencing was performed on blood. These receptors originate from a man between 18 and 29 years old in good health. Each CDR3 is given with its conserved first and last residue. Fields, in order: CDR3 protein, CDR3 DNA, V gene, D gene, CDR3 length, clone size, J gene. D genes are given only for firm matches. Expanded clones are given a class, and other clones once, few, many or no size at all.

cdr3_aa: CASSQGKRSGKLFF
cdr3_nt: TGTGCCAGCAGCCAAGGGAAAAGGAGTGGAAAACTGTTTTTT
v_call: TRBV4-2
d_call: .
cdr3_length: 14
clone_size: .
j_call: TRBJ1-4

cdr3_aa: CASTPLAGGLHEQFF
cdr3_nt: TGCGCCAGCACCCCATTAGCGGGAGGGTTGCATGAGCAGTTCTTC
v_call: TRBV5-1
d_call: TRBD2
cdr3_length: 15
clone_size: .
j_call: TRBJ2-1

cdr3_aa: CSVESQRGTYEQYF
cdr3_nt: TGCAGCGTTGAAAGCCAGCGGGGAACCTACGAGCAGTACTTC
v_call: TRBV29-1
d_call: TRBD2
cdr3_length: 14
clone_size: few
j_call: TRBJ2-7

cdr3_aa: CASSFREYEQYF
cdr3_nt: TGTGCCAGCAGTTTTCGTGAGTACGAGCAGTACTTC
v_call: TRBV28
d_call: .
cdr3_length: 12
clone_size: .
j_call: TRBJ2-7

cdr3_aa: CASSPHGAASNQPQHF
cdr3_nt: TGCGCCAGCAGCCCCCACGGCGCAGCGAGCAATCAGCCCCAGCATTTT
v_call: TRBV4-1
d_call: .
cdr3_length: 16
clone_size: .
j_call: TRBJ1-5

cdr3_aa: CAIRRQGPSFEAFF
cdr3_nt: TGTGCCATCAGGAGACAGGGCCCCTCATTTGAAGCTTTCTTT
v_call: TRBV10-3
d_call: TRBD1
cdr3_length: 14
clone_size: .
j_call: TRBJ1-1

cdr3_aa: CASSYSGTGYTF
cdr3_nt: TGTGCCAGCAGTTACTCCGGGACCGGCTACACCTTC
v_call: TRBV6-2/TRBV6-3
d_call: .
cdr3_length: 12
clone_size: few
j_call: TRBJ1-2

cdr3_aa: CASREDGTGLSGYTF
cdr3_nt: TGTGCCAGCAGGGAAGACGGGACAGGACTCTCTGGCTACACCTTC
v_call: TRBV12-3/TRBV12-4
d_call: TRBD1
cdr3_length: 15
clone_size: .
j_call: TRBJ1-2

cdr3_aa: CASTPSGISAYNEQFF
cdr3_nt: TGTGCCAGCACTCCCTCGGGTATCAGTGCTTACAATGAGCAGTTCTTC
v_call: TRBV2
d_call: .
cdr3_length: 16
clone_size: few
j_call: TRBJ2-1

cdr3_aa: CASSLDTIETQYF
cdr3_nt: TGCGCCAGCAGCTTGGATACTATAGAGACCCAGTACTTC
v_call: TRBV5-1
d_call: .
cdr3_length: 13
clone_size: few
j_call: TRBJ2-5

cdr3_aa: CASIDLTANTEAFF
cdr3_nt: TGTGCCAGCATCGATTTGACGGCGAACACTGAAGCTTTCTTT
v_call: TRBV7-9
d_call: .
cdr3_length: 14
clone_size: few
j_call: TRBJ1-1

cdr3_aa: CASMLQGSNYGYTF
cdr3_nt: TGTGCCAGCATGCTACAGGGGTCCAACTATGGCTACACCTTC
v_call: TRBV2
d_call: TRBD1
cdr3_length: 14
clone_size: few
j_call: TRBJ1-2

cdr3_aa: CASSVKPGQTGETQYF
cdr3_nt: TGTGCCAGCAGCGTAAAGCCGGGACAGACGGGAGAGACCCAGTACTTC
v_call: TRBV9
d_call: TRBD1
cdr3_length: 16
clone_size: .
j_call: TRBJ2-5

cdr3_aa: CSATPTGGPQHF
cdr3_nt: TGCAGCGCCACCCCCACAGGTGGACCCCAGCATTTT
v_call: TRBV29-1
d_call: .
cdr3_length: 12
clone_size: .
j_call: TRBJ1-5

cdr3_aa: CASSVEPLYGYTF
cdr3_nt: TGTGCCAGCAGTGTAGAGCCCCTTTATGGCTACACCTTC
v_call: TRBV12-3/TRBV12-4
d_call: .
cdr3_length: 13
clone_size: .
j_call: TRBJ1-2

cdr3_aa: CAIQGEGTEAFF
cdr3_nt: TGTGCCATCCAAGGGGAGGGCACTGAAGCTTTCTTT
v_call: TRBV10-3
d_call: .
cdr3_length: 12
clone_size: few
j_call: TRBJ1-1

cdr3_aa: CAWSPNPSGPNEQFF
cdr3_nt: TGTGCCTGGAGCCCGAACCCTAGCGGGCCCAATGAGCAGTTCTTC
v_call: TRBV30
d_call: TRBD2
cdr3_length: 15
clone_size: .
j_call: TRBJ2-1

cdr3_aa: CATKDRGISNQPQHF
cdr3_nt: TGTGCCACCAAGGACAGGGGCATCTCAAATCAGCCCCAGCATTTT
v_call: TRBV6-1
d_call: TRBD1
cdr3_length: 15
clone_size: .
j_call: TRBJ1-5

cdr3_aa: CASSPQKDYEQYF
cdr3_nt: TGCGCCAGCAGCCCACAGAAAGACTACGAGCAGTACTTC
v_call: TRBV4-1
d_call: .
cdr3_length: 13
clone_size: few
j_call: TRBJ2-7

cdr3_aa: CSAPEAGIQYF
cdr3_nt: TGCAGTGCTCCCGAGGCTGGAATTCAGTACTTC
v_call: TRBV20-1
d_call: .
cdr3_length: 11
clone_size: .
j_call: TRBJ2-4

cdr3_aa: CASSQVDGSYEQYF
cdr3_nt: TGCGCCAGCAGCCAAGTTGACGGGTCCTACGAGCAGTACTTC
v_call: TRBV4-1
d_call: .
cdr3_length: 14
clone_size: few
j_call: TRBJ2-7

cdr3_aa: CSARIDSPLHF
cdr3_nt: TGCAGTGCTAGAATAGATTCACCCCTCCACTTT
v_call: TRBV20-1
d_call: .
cdr3_length: 11
clone_size: few
j_call: TRBJ1-6

cdr3_aa: CASSSRIPRDRFYEQYF
cdr3_nt: TGTGCCAGCAGTTCTAGGATTCCCCGGGACAGGTTCTACGAGCAGTACTTC
v_call: TRBV27
d_call: TRBD1
cdr3_length: 17
clone_size: .
j_call: TRBJ2-7

cdr3_aa: CATRTGNTDTQYF
cdr3_nt: TGTGCCACACGGACAGGGAACACAGATACGCAGTATTTT
v_call: TRBV6-5
d_call: TRBD1
cdr3_length: 13
clone_size: .
j_call: TRBJ2-3

cdr3_aa: CASSVITSPQETQYF
cdr3_nt: TGCGCCAGCAGCGTGATCACTTCCCCACAAGAGACCCAGTACTTC
v_call: TRBV5-1
d_call: .
cdr3_length: 15
clone_size: few
j_call: TRBJ2-5

cdr3_aa: CSVASTSGSVPYNEQFF
cdr3_nt: TGCAGCGTTGCCTCGACTAGCGGGAGCGTCCCTTACAATGAGCAGTTCTTC
v_call: TRBV29-1
d_call: TRBD2
cdr3_length: 17
clone_size: .
j_call: TRBJ2-1

cdr3_aa: CASSYSPDYNEQFF
cdr3_nt: TGTGCCAGCAGTTACTCCCCTGATTACAATGAGCAGTTCTTC
v_call: TRBV6-5
d_call: .
cdr3_length: 14
clone_size: few
j_call: TRBJ2-1

cdr3_aa: CASSQQATFTEAFF
cdr3_nt: TGTGCCAGCAGTCAGCAAGCGACATTCACTGAAGCTTTCTTT
v_call: TRBV27
d_call: .
cdr3_length: 14
clone_size: .
j_call: TRBJ1-1

cdr3_aa: CASSDIRMSSTDTQYF
cdr3_nt: TGTGCCAGCAGTGACATTAGAATGTCTAGCACAGATACGCAGTATTTT
v_call: TRBV25-1
d_call: .
cdr3_length: 16
clone_size: .
j_call: TRBJ2-3

cdr3_aa: CASSASYRGPKDGYTF
cdr3_nt: TGTGCCAGCAGCGCATCCTACAGGGGGCCAAAAGATGGCTACACCTTC
v_call: TRBV12-3/TRBV12-4
d_call: TRBD1
cdr3_length: 16
clone_size: few
j_call: TRBJ1-2

cdr3_aa: CASRTSAEQYF
cdr3_nt: TGTGCCAGCAGGACTAGCGCCGAGCAGTACTTC
v_call: TRBV2
d_call: TRBD2
cdr3_length: 11
clone_size: .
j_call: TRBJ2-7

cdr3_aa: CSAHRGRGIYEQYF
cdr3_nt: TGCAGTGCCCACCGAGGCAGGGGGATCTACGAGCAGTACTTC
v_call: TRBV20-1
d_call: TRBD1
cdr3_length: 14
clone_size: many
j_call: TRBJ2-7

cdr3_aa: CASNGRQVNEKLFF
cdr3_nt: TGTGCCAGCAACGGGCGGCAGGTTAATGAAAAACTGTTTTTT
v_call: TRBV28
d_call: .
cdr3_length: 14
clone_size: .
j_call: TRBJ1-4

cdr3_aa: CASSQRLAGGTDTQYF
cdr3_nt: TGCGCCAGCAGCCAAAGACTAGCGGGAGGCACAGATACGCAGTATTTT
v_call: TRBV4-1
d_call: TRBD2
cdr3_length: 16
clone_size: .
j_call: TRBJ2-3

cdr3_aa: CASSSGTAYGYTF
cdr3_nt: TGTGCCAGCAGTTCCGGGACAGCCTATGGCTACACCTTC
v_call: TRBV5-1
d_call: TRBD1
cdr3_length: 13
clone_size: many
j_call: TRBJ1-2

cdr3_aa: CASSRASGISYEQYF
cdr3_nt: TGTGCCAGCAGCCGGGCTAGCGGGATTTCCTACGAGCAGTACTTC
v_call: TRBV28
d_call: TRBD2
cdr3_length: 15
clone_size: once
j_call: TRBJ2-7

cdr3_aa: CASRLAGQTVSGANVLTF
cdr3_nt: TGTGCCAGCAGATTAGCGGGGCAGACAGTCTCTGGGGCCAACGTCCTGACTTTC
v_call: TRBV28
d_call: TRBD2
cdr3_length: 18
clone_size: .
j_call: TRBJ2-6

cdr3_aa: CASSYLRVGANVLTF
cdr3_nt: TGTGCCAGCAGTTATCTGAGAGTTGGGGCCAACGTCCTGACTTTC
v_call: TRBV12-3/TRBV12-4
d_call: .
cdr3_length: 15
clone_size: .
j_call: TRBJ2-6

cdr3_aa: CAGSETGTSNQPQHF
cdr3_nt: TGCGCCGGCAGCGAGACCGGGACTAGCAATCAGCCCCAGCATTTT
v_call: TRBV4-1
d_call: .
cdr3_length: 15
clone_size: .
j_call: TRBJ1-5

cdr3_aa: CASSQGLASAQETQYF
cdr3_nt: TGCGCCAGCAGCCAGGGACTAGCGAGTGCCCAAGAGACCCAGTACTTC
v_call: TRBV5-1
d_call: TRBD2
cdr3_length: 16
clone_size: .
j_call: TRBJ2-5

cdr3_aa: CATSREGQYNEQFF
cdr3_nt: TGTGCCACCAGCAGAGAGGGACAGTACAATGAGCAGTTCTTC
v_call: TRBV15
d_call: TRBD1
cdr3_length: 14
clone_size: .
j_call: TRBJ2-1

cdr3_aa: CSARDRAGSNYGYTF
cdr3_nt: TGCAGTGCTAGAGATCGGGCAGGGTCTAACTATGGCTACACCTTC
v_call: TRBV20-1
d_call: .
cdr3_length: 15
clone_size: .
j_call: TRBJ1-2

cdr3_aa: CATSRDKVADSYEQYF
cdr3_nt: TGTGCCACCAGCAGAGATAAGGTGGCGGACTCCTACGAGCAGTACTTC
v_call: TRBV15
d_call: .
cdr3_length: 16
clone_size: few
j_call: TRBJ2-7

cdr3_aa: CASSSSVSLAGETQYF
cdr3_nt: TGTGCCAGCAGCTCAAGTGTCTCCCTAGCGGGGGAGACCCAGTACTTC
v_call: TRBV7-9
d_call: TRBD2
cdr3_length: 16
clone_size: once
j_call: TRBJ2-5

cdr3_aa: CSARDWSAASLAKNIQYF
cdr3_nt: TGCAGTGCTAGAGATTGGTCGGCGGCCAGTCTAGCCAAAAACATTCAGTACTTC
v_call: TRBV20-1
d_call: .
cdr3_length: 18
clone_size: .
j_call: TRBJ2-4

cdr3_aa: CASSLGNRRETQYF
cdr3_nt: TGTGCCAGCAGCTTAGGCAACCGGAGGGAGACCCAGTACTTC
v_call: TRBV11-2
d_call: .
cdr3_length: 14
clone_size: .
j_call: TRBJ2-5

cdr3_aa: CASSEMTHSNQPQHF
cdr3_nt: TGTGCCAGCAGTGAAATGACTCATAGCAATCAGCCCCAGCATTTT
v_call: TRBV6-1
d_call: .
cdr3_length: 15
clone_size: .
j_call: TRBJ1-5

cdr3_aa: CAISESVHRENLLNTGELFF
cdr3_nt: TGTGCCATCAGTGAGTCGGTCCACCGGGAGAACCTTCTGAACACCGGGGAGCTGTTTTTT
v_call: TRBV10-3
d_call: .
cdr3_length: 20
clone_size: .
j_call: TRBJ2-2

cdr3_aa: CASSLSAESSYNSPLHF
cdr3_nt: TGTGCCAGCAGTTTATCGGCCGAGAGCTCCTATAATTCACCCCTCCACTTT
v_call: TRBV27
d_call: .
cdr3_length: 17
clone_size: few
j_call: TRBJ1-6

cdr3_aa: CASSLRGRYTF
cdr3_nt: TGTGCCAGCAGTTTACGGGGTCGCTACACCTTC
v_call: TRBV6-5
d_call: .
cdr3_length: 11
clone_size: .
j_call: TRBJ1-2

cdr3_aa: CASSLSGRGLGYTF
cdr3_nt: TGTGCCAGCAGTTTATCGGGCCGCGGACTTGGCTACACCTTC
v_call: TRBV27
d_call: .
cdr3_length: 14
clone_size: .
j_call: TRBJ1-2

cdr3_aa: CASSGSSGAGDSPLHF
cdr3_nt: TGTGCCAGCAGTGGTTCGAGCGGGGCAGGGGATTCACCCCTCCACTTT
v_call: TRBV6-1
d_call: .
cdr3_length: 16
clone_size: .
j_call: TRBJ1-6

cdr3_aa: CSASPGLADPDEQYF
cdr3_nt: TGCAGTGCTAGCCCCGGACTAGCGGACCCCGACGAGCAGTACTTC
v_call: TRBV20-1
d_call: TRBD2
cdr3_length: 15
clone_size: .
j_call: TRBJ2-7

cdr3_aa: CSVNPSRHRLTDTQYF
cdr3_nt: TGCAGCGTTAACCCAAGTCGGCACAGGCTCACAGATACGCAGTATTTT
v_call: TRBV29-1
d_call: .
cdr3_length: 16
clone_size: few
j_call: TRBJ2-3

cdr3_aa: CASSLLWSGAPYEQYF
cdr3_nt: TGTGCCAGCAGCTTACTATGGAGCGGGGCCCCCTACGAGCAGTACTTC
v_call: TRBV3-1
d_call: TRBD2
cdr3_length: 16
clone_size: .
j_call: TRBJ2-7

cdr3_aa: CASSEHRTGGTGANVLTF
cdr3_nt: TGTGCCAGCAGCGAACATCGGACAGGTGGGACTGGGGCCAACGTCCTGACTTTC
v_call: TRBV2
d_call: TRBD1
cdr3_length: 18
clone_size: .
j_call: TRBJ2-6

cdr3_aa: CASSWGGLSTDTQYF
cdr3_nt: TGTGCCAGCAGTTGGGGGGGGCTTTCCACAGATACGCAGTATTTT
v_call: TRBV28
d_call: .
cdr3_length: 15
clone_size: .
j_call: TRBJ2-3

cdr3_aa: CASSLSGDRNTEAFF
cdr3_nt: TGTGCCAGCAGCTTATCCGGGGACAGAAACACTGAAGCTTTCTTT
v_call: TRBV7-9
d_call: TRBD1
cdr3_length: 15
clone_size: few
j_call: TRBJ1-1

cdr3_aa: CASRGIGTGFSEQYF
cdr3_nt: TGTGCCAGCAGGGGAATTGGGACAGGGTTCTCCGAGCAGTACTTC
v_call: TRBV27
d_call: TRBD1
cdr3_length: 15
clone_size: .
j_call: TRBJ2-7

cdr3_aa: CASSYAMANTEAFF
cdr3_nt: TGTGCCAGCAGTTACGCGATGGCTAACACTGAAGCTTTCTTT
v_call: TRBV6-2/TRBV6-3
d_call: .
cdr3_length: 14
clone_size: .
j_call: TRBJ1-1